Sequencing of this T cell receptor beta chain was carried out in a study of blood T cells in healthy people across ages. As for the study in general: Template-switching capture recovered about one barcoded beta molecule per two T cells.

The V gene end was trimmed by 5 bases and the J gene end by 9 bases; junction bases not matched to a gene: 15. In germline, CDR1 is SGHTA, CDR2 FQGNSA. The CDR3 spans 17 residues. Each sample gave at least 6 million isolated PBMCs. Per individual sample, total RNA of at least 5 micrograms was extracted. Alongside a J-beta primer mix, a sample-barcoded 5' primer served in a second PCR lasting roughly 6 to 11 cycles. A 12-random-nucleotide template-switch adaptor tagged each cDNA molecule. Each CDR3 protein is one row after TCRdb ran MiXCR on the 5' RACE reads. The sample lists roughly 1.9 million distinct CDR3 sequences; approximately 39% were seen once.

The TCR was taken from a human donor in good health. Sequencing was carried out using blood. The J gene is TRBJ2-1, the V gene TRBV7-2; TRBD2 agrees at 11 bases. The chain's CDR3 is CASSLVWGSGGASEQFF. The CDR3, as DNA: TGTGCCAGCAGCCTAGTATGGGGTAGCGGGGGGGCCAGTGAGCAGTTCTTC.